This section outlines one T cell receptor beta chain sequence together with its context. TCRdb's copy holds only in-frame clones and misses some; the assay was immunoSEQ multiplex PCR. Of 760,000 or so clones listed, about 96% were seen once; the top ten hold about 0.25%. This CDR3 contains 12 residues. Trimming took off 1 base at V and 4 bases at J, with 2 bases between the two ends. Germline values: CDR1 MGHRA, CDR2 YSYEKL. This specimen belongs to a study of shared clonotypes between healthy human individuals. Selected positively for CCR7 and CD45RO-negative, naive CD8 cells excluded terminally differentiated effector memory CD45RA+ cells.

The chain has TRBV4-1 and TRBJ2-1; D unclear. This clonotype was obtained from a man younger than 45 in good health. Sequenced material: naive CD8+ T cells sorted from blood. Here the CDR3 reads CASSQAYNEQFF. DNA of the CDR3: TGCGCCAGCAGCCAAGCTTACAATGAGCAGTTCTTC.